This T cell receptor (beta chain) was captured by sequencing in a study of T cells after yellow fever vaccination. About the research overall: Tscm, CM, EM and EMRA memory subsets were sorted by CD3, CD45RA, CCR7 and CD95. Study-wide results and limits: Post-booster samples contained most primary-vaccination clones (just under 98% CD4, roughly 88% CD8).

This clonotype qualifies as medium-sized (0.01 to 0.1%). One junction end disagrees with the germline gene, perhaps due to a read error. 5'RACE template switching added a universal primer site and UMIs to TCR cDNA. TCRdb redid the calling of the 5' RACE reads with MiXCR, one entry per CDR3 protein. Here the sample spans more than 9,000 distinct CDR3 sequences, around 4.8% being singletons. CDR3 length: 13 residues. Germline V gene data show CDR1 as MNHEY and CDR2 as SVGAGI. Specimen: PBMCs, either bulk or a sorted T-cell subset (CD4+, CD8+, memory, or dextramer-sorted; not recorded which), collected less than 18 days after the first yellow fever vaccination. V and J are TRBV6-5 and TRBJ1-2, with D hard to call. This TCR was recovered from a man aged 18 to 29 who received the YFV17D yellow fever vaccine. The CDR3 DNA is TGTGCCAGCAGATACTCCCCTAACTATGGCTACACCTTC. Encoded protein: CASRYSPNYGYTF.